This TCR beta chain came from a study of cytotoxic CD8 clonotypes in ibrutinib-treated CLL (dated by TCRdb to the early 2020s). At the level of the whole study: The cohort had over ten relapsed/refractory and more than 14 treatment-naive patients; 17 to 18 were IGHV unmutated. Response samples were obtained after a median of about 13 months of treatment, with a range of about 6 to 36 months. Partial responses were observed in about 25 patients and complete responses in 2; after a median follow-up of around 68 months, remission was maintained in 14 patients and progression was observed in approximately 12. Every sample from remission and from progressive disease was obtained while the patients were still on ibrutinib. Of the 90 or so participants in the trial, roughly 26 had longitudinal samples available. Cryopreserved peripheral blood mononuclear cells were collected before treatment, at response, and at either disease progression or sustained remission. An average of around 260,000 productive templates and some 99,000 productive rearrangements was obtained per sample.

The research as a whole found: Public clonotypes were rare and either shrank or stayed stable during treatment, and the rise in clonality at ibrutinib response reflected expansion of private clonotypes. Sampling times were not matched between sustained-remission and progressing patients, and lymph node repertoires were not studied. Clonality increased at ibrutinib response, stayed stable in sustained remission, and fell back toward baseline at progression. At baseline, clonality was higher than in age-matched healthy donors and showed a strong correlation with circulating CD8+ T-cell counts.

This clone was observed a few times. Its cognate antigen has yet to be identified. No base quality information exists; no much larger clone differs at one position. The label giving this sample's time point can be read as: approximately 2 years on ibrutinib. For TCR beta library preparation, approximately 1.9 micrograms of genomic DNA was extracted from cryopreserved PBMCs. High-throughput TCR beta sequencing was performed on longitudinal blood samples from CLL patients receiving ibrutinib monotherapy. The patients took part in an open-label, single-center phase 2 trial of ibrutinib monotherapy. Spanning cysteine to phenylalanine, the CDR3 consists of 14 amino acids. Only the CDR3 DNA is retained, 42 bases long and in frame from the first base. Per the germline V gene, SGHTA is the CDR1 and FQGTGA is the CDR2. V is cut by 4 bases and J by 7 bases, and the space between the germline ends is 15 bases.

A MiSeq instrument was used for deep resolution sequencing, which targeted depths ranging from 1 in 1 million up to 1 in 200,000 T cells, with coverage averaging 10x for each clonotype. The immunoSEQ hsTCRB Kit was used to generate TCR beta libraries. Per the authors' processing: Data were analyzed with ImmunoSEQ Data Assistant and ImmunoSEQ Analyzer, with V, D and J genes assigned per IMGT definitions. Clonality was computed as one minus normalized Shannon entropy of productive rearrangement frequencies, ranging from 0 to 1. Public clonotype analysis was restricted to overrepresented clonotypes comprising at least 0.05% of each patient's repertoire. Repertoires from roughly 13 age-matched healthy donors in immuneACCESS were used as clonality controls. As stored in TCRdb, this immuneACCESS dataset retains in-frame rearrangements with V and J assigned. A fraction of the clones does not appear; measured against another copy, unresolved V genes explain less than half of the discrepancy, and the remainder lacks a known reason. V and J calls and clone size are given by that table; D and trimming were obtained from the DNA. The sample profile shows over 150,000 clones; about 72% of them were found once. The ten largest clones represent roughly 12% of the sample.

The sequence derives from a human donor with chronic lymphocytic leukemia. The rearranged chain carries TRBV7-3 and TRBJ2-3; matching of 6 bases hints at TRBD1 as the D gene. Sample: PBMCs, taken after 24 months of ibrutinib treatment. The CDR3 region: CASSSDRFSNTQYF. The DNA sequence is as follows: TGTGCCAGCAGCTCAGACAGGTTCAGTAATACGCAGTATTTT.